This TCR beta chain was found in a study of control samples from healthy donors and cancer patients. The data were produced by immunoSEQ multiplex PCR, yet TCRdb's version contains in-frame clones alone and is incomplete. The data show 150,000 to 200,000 clones, 91% seen once. Germline loops: CDR1 SGHRS, CDR2 YFSETQ. This CDR3 comprises 15 residues. The germline V and J ends were trimmed by 2 bases and 5 bases, with 16 bases remaining between them. This receptor was obtained from a young woman in good health. Sequencing was done on a sample of blood. The chain joins TRBV5-1 to TRBJ2-5; tentative D call: TRBD1 (6 bases). The CDR3 loop is CASSLVLGARETQYF. The CDR3 region has the DNA TGCGCCAGCAGCTTAGTTCTGGGGGCGCGGGAGACCCAGTACTTC.